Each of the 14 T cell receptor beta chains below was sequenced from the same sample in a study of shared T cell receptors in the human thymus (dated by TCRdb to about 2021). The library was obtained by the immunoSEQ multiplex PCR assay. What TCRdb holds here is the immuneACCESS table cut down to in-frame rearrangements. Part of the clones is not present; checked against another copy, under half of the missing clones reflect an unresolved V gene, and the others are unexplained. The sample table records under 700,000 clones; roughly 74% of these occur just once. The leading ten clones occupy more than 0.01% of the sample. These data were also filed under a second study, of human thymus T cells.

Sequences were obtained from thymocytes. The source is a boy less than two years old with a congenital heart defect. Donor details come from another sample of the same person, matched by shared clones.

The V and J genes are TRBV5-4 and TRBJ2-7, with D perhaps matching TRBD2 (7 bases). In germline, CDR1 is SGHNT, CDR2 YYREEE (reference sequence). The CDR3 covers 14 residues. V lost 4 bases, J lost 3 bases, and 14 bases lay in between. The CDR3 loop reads CASSRGGGSYEQYF. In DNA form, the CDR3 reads TGTGCCAGCAGCCGGGGAGGGGGGAGCTACGAGCAGTACTTC.

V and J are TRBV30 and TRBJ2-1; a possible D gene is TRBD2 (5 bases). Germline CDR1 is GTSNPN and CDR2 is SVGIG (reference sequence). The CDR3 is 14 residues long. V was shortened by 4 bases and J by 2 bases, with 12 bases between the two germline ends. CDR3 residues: CAWKAREPYNEQFF. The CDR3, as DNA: TGTGCCTGGAAGGCCCGGGAACCCTACAATGAGCAGTTCTTC.

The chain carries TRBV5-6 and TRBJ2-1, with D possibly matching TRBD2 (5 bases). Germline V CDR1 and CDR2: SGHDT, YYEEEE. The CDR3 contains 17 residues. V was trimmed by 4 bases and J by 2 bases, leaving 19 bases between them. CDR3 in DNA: TGTGCCAGCAGCCCCCCCCCGGGCGGGCAGCCCTACAATGAGCAGTTCTTC. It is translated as CASSPPPGGQPYNEQFF. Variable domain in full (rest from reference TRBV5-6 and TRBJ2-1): DAGVTQSPTHLIKTRGQQVTLRCSPKSGHDTVSWYQQALGQGPQFIFQYYEEEERQRGNFPDRFSGHQFPNYSSELNVNALLLGDSALYLCASSPPPGGQPYNEQFFGPGTRLTVL.

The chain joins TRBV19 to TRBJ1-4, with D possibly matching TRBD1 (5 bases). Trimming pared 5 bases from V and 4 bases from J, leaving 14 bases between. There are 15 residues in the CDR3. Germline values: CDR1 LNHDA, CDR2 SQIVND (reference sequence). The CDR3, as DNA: TGTGCCAGTAGTGCCACGGGGGGTAATAATGAAAAACTGTTTTTT. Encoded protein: CASSATGGNNEKLFF.

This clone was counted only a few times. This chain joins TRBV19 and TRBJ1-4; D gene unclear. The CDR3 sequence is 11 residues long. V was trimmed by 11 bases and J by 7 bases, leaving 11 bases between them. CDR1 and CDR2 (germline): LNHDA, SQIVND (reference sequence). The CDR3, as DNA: TGTGCCGTTGAGGGAGGTGAAAAACTGTTTTTT. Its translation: CAVEGGEKLFF.

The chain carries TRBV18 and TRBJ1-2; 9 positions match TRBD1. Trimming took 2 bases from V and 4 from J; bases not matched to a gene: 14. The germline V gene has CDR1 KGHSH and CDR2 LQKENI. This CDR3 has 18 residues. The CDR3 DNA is TGTGCCAGCTCACCAGGCTTGTCCCCTACAGGGGGCCGCTATGGCTACACCTTC. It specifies CASSPGLSPTGGRYGYTF.

The CDR3 spells CSPRPYGYF. CDR3 in DNA: TGCAGTCCCCGCCCATACGGGTATTTT. The chain joins TRBV20-1 to TRBJ2-3; D not certain. Germline V gene lookup returns CDR1 DFQATT and CDR2 SNEGSKA (reference sequence). Trimming removed 8 bases from V and 14 bases from J, with 14 bases in between. This CDR3 spans 9 amino acids.

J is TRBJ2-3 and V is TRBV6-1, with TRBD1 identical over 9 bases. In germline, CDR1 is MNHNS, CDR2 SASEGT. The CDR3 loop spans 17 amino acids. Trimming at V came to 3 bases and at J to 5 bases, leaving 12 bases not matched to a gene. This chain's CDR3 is CASSEPGYRGRQDTQYF. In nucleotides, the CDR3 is TGTGCCAGCAGTGAGCCGGGGTACAGGGGGCGGCAAGATACGCAGTATTTT.

As DNA, the CDR3 is TGTGCCAGCAGCTTTGACAGGGGATGGGGCTACACCTTC. Amino acids: CASSFDRGWGYTF. The rearrangement joins TRBV11-3 to TRBJ1-2; 8 bases are a match to TRBD1. The CDR3 runs 13 residues. Germline assignment: CDR1 SGHNT and CDR2 YENEEA. V was clipped by 3 bases and J by 8 bases; unmatched bases: 5.

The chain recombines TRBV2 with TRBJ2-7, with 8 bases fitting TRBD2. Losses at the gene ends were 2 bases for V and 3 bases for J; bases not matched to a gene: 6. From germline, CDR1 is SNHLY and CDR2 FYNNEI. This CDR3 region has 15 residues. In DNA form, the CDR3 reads TGTGCCAGCAGTGAATTGTTTACTAGCGGCTACGAGCAGTACTTC. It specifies CASSELFTSGYEQYF.

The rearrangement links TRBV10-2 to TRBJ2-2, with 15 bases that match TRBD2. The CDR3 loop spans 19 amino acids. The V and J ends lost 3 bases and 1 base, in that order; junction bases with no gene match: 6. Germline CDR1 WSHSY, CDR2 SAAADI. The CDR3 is CASSDSGTSGRMNTGELFF. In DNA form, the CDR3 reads TGCGCCAGCAGTGACTCCGGGACTAGCGGGAGGATGAACACCGGGGAGCTGTTTTTT.

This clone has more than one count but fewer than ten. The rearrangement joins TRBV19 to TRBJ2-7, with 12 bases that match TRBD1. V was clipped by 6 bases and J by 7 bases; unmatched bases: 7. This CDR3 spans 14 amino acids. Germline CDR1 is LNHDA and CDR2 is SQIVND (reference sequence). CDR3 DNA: TGTGCCAGTAGAATTTGGGACAGGGGGCAAGAGCAGTACTTC. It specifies CASRIWDRGQEQYF.

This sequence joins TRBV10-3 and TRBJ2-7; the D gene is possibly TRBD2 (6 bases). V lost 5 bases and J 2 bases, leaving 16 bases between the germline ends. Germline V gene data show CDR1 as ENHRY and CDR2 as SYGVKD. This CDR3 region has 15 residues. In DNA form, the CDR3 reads TGTGCCATCAGTCCACTAGCCGAGGGCCCCTACGAGCAGTACTTC. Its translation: CAISPLAEGPYEQYF.

The CDR3 loop is CASSMAPGLAGENIQYF. In DNA, the CDR3 is TGTGCCAGCAGCATGGCCCCGGGACTAGCGGGAGAAAACATTCAGTACTTC. V gene TRBV7-8 combines with J gene TRBJ2-4; 14 nucleotides agree with TRBD2. J lost 5 bases, V lost 5 bases, and 8 bases had no gene match. The CDR3 length is 17 residues. In germline, CDR1 is SGHVS, CDR2 FQNEAQ.